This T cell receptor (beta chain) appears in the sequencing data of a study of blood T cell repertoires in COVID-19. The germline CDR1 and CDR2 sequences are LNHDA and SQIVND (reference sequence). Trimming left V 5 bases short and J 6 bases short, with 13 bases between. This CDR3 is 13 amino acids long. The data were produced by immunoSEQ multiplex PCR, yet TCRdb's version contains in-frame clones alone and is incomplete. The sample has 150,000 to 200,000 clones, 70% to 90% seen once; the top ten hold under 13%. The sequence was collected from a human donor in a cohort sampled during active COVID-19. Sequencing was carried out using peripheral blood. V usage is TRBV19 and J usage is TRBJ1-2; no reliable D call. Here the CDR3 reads CASSGRKTDGYTF. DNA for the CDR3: TGTGCCAGTAGTGGCAGGAAAACGGATGGCTACACCTTC.